This T cell receptor beta chain was captured in a study of blood T cells in healthy people across ages. Germline CDR1 and CDR2: MGHRA and YSYEKL. There are 16 residues in the CDR3. J lost 7 bases, V lost 1 base, and 5 bases had no gene match. The authors ran a second PCR of roughly 6 to 12 cycles using a sample-barcoded 5' primer and a J-beta primer mix. Using its own MiXCR run on the 5' RACE reads, TCRdb lists one record per CDR3 protein. There are around 1.5 million distinct CDR3 sequences in the sample; 45% to 70% occur only once, and 5% to 7% lies in the top ten. Sequenced input: blood. The chain combines TRBV4-1 with TRBJ1-4; TRBD1 agrees at 11 bases. This TCR was recovered from a young man in good health. CDR3 sequence (DNA): TGCGCCAGCAGCCAAGCGGGGGGGACAGGGGGTGAAAAACTGTTTTTT. Translation gives CASSQAGGTGGEKLFF.